This TCR beta chain emerged from a study of T cell repertoires in cytomegalovirus infection. Study results and caveats: Clonotype analysis showed dominance of the ex vivo response by HLA-C-restricted CMV-specific TCR beta clonotypes. Pooled public TCR beta family frequency picked out CMV carriers with the relevant HLA.

MiXCR, applied by TCRdb to the reads, yields one record per CDR3 protein. The data contain approximately 240,000 distinct CDR3 sequences, approximately 13% of them seen just once; the ten biggest clones take up approximately 1.8%. This clonotype was seen ten or more times. Its antigen is still unknown. The CDR3 loop spans 14 amino acids. V was clipped by 2 bases and J by 8 bases, with 12 bases between them. Germline V gene data show CDR1 as SGHTA and CDR2 as FQGNSA. The chain joins TRBV7-2 to TRBJ1-4; perhaps TRBD1 as D (5 bases). What was sequenced was PBMCs. This clonotype was obtained from a human donor in good health (CMV status not recorded). Some clones in this sample may be carry-over from other donors' samples. The CDR3 nucleotides are TGTGCCAGCAGCTTAAGGGGCAGGGACGAAAAACTGTTTTTT. Its translation: CASSLRGRDEKLFF.